Included here is one T cell receptor beta chain sequence, with context. The assay was immunoSEQ multiplex PCR, and TCRdb's table has in-frame clones only and misses some. This table has some 300,000 clones, nearly 90% appearing once. The data stem from a study of blood T cell repertoires in COVID-19. In the study overall: PBMCs, B-cell-depleted T cells, or T cells were the source of the cDNA or gDNA that made up the material.

V was cut by 3 bases and J by 2 bases, with 13 bases left in between. This CDR3 comprises 15 residues. Germline CDR1 is LGHNT and CDR2 is FRNRAP. The chain combines TRBV12-5 with TRBJ2-5; D unresolved. The sequence derives from a woman between 35 and 50 years old with COVID-19, enrolled during active disease. The sequenced material came from peripheral blood. The CDR3 protein is CASGLDSPSQETQYF. As DNA, the CDR3 is TGTGCTAGTGGTTTAGATAGCCCGTCTCAAGAGACCCAGTACTTC.